This passage covers 5 T cell receptor beta chains from one sample sequenced in a study of beta chain features in type 1 diabetes. General study points: Among all four CD4+ subsets, Type 1 diabetes patients had TCRB CDR3s that were moderately but significantly shorter.

Every isolated RNA sample was fully reverse transcribed, so sequencing captured expressed TCRB transcripts. This table comes from immunoSEQ multiplex PCR, and its TCRdb copy is limited to in-frame clones, with some not included. This sample yields about 340,000 clones, of which roughly a tenth are seen a single time; about 1% belongs to the top ten. The antigens these receptors bind are not known. Source material: central memory CD4+ T cells from blood. The receptors originated from a man younger than 40 with type 1 diabetes.

The CDR3 is CSVELANTGELFF. CDR3 sequence (DNA): TGCAGCGTTGAATTAGCGAACACCGGGGAGCTGTTTTTT. The chain is built from TRBV29-1 and TRBJ2-2, with D unclear. Per germline, CDR1 SQVTM and CDR2 ANQGSEA. The CDR3 covers 13 residues. Trimming cost V 2 bases and J 0 bases, with 4 bases left between them.

V usage is TRBV11-2 and J usage is TRBJ2-1, with D perhaps TRBD1 (5 bases). Germline assignment: CDR1 SGHAT and CDR2 FQNNGV. V gave up 1 base and J gave up 6 bases, with 10 bases separating them. The CDR3 extends over 14 amino acids. The DNA of the CDR3 is TGTGCCAGCAGCTTAGGACAGACCCTCAATGAGCAGTTCTTC. Amino acid sequence: CASSLGQTLNEQFF.

In this sample, this clone turned up a few times. The chain couples TRBV27 to TRBJ2-3; either TRBD1 or TRBD2 may fit D (6 bases each). Germline-derived CDR1 and CDR2 are MNHEY and SMNVEV (reference sequence). V was clipped by 6 bases and J by 2 bases, with 9 bases between them. CDR3 length: 13 residues. The CDR3 DNA reads as TGTGCCAGCAGGCGGGACAACACAGATACGCAGTATTTT. Encoded protein: CASRRDNTDTQYF.

In its sample, this clone was seen a few times. V and J are TRBV19 and TRBJ1-6; D gene ambiguous. The CDR3 spans 15 residues. V lost 3 bases, J lost 0 bases, and 6 bases lay in between. Germline CDR1 and CDR2: LNHDA and SQIVND (reference sequence). The CDR3 sequence is CASSIESSYNSPLHF. The DNA for the CDR3 is TGTGCCAGTAGTATCGAGAGCTCCTATAATTCACCCCTCCACTTT.

This clone was observed a handful of times. V and J are TRBV7-2 and TRBJ2-2; a possible D gene is TRBD1 (5 bases). The V end lost 3 bases, the J end lost 5 bases, and 13 bases lay between the germline ends. The V gene's germline CDR1 is SGHTA and CDR2 FQGNSA. This CDR3 spans 15 amino acids. In DNA, the CDR3 is TGTGCCAGCAGCTTTTCAGGGTGGATTACCGGGGAGCTGTTTTTT. This encodes CASSFSGWITGELFF.